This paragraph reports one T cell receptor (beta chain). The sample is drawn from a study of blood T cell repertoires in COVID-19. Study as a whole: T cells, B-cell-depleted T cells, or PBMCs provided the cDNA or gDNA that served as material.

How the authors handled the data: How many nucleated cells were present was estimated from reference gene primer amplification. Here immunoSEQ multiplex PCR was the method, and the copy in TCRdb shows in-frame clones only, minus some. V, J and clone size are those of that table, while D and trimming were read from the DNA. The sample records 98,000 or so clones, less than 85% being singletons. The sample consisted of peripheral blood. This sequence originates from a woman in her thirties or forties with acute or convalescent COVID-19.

The DNA for the CDR3 is TGTGCCAGCAGACTAGGGACAGGGAGGGGAGCTAATGAAAAACTGTTTTTT. Amino acids: CASRLGTGRGANEKLFF. The J gene is TRBJ1-4, the V gene TRBV27; 9 bases line up with TRBD1. The J segment lost 3 bases and the V segment lost 6 bases, leaving 11 bases of the junction unmatched. Germline V gene lookup returns CDR1 MNHEY and CDR2 SMNVEV (reference sequence). This CDR3 is 17 amino acids long. The full variable domain, completed using reference TRBV27 and TRBJ1-4, is EAQVTQNPRYLITVTGKKLTVTCSQNMNHEYMSWYRQDPGLGLRQIYYSMNVEVTDKGDVPEGYKVSRKEKRNFPLILESPSPNQTSLYFCASRLGTGRGANEKLFFGSGTQLSVL.